Presented here are 28 T cell receptor beta chains from one specimen sequenced in a study of Ad26.COV2.S vaccination and SARS-CoV-2 variants. The method was immunoSEQ multiplex PCR; TCRdb's version includes in-frame clones alone and lacks a portion of them. This table holds 300,000 to 350,000 clones, roughly 80% found once. Treatment described: over 15 received Ad26.COV2.S at low or high dose, single or two shots; 5 received placebo; per-sample allocation not given. After the first vaccine or placebo injection, samples were drawn on day 63. Sequencing was performed on peripheral blood, taken in a trial of Ad26.COV2.S vaccine versus placebo. The receptors were sampled from a person aged 18-65 years who received the Ad26.COV2.S COVID-19 vaccine or a placebo.

As to this clone: Different DNA sequences within this sample yield the same CDR3. V and J are TRBV11-2 and TRBJ2-1, with 12 positions matching TRBD2. The CDR3 covers 16 residues. CDR1 and CDR2 from the germline V gene are SGHAT and FQNNGV. Trimming at V came to 5 bases and at J to 4 bases, leaving 6 bases not matched to a gene. The CDR3 protein is CASSPRLAGVYNEQFF. As DNA, the CDR3 is TGTGCCAGCAGCCCCCGACTAGCGGGGGTATACAATGAGCAGTTCTTC.

The chain uses TRBV4-2 and TRBJ2-1, with 8 bases fitting TRBD1. The CDR3 is 13 residues long. V was clipped by 3 bases and J by 8 bases; unmatched bases: 3. CDR1 and CDR2 (germline): LGHNA, YNFKEQ. The CDR3 loop reads CASSHSGGHEQFF. CDR3 nucleotide sequence: TGTGCCAGCAGCCATTCAGGGGGCCATGAGCAGTTCTTC.

J is TRBJ1-5 and V is TRBV6-5; D possibly corresponds to TRBD1 (6 bases). The germline V gene encodes CDR1 MNHEY and CDR2 SVGAGI. V was pared by 2 bases and J by 6 bases, with 17 bases between. The CDR3 consists of 16 residues. The CDR3 coding sequence is TGTGCCAGCAGTTACGGGAAGGGGGGCAGGGTTCAGCCCCAGCATTTT. It yields the protein CASSYGKGGRVQPQHF.

The rearrangement uses TRBV5-6 and TRBJ2-7; either TRBD1 or TRBD2 may fit D (6 bases each). Germline V gene data show CDR1 as SGHDT and CDR2 as YYEEEE. This CDR3 region has 15 residues. Trimming cost V 7 bases and J 0 bases, with 17 bases left between them. The CDR3 DNA reads TGTGCCAGCCAAGGGGGGTACCCGAGCTCCTACGAGCAGTACTTC. Translated, it gives CASQGGYPSSYEQYF.

This clone was seen only once. V is TRBV6-5 and J is TRBJ1-2; no reliable D call. The CDR3 has 14 residues. The V end lost 6 bases, the J end lost 3 bases, and 14 bases lay between the germline ends. CDR1 is MNHEY and CDR2 is SVGAGI in the germline V gene. The CDR3 protein is CASSKSGSDYGYTF. As DNA, the CDR3 is TGTGCCAGCAGCAAGTCGGGAAGCGACTATGGCTACACCTTC.

The chain couples TRBV7-6 to TRBJ2-3; the match to TRBD1 covers 11 bases. Trimming at V came to 4 bases and at J to 0 bases, leaving 9 bases not matched to a gene. The germline V gene has CDR1 SGHVS and CDR2 FNYEAQ. The CDR3 is 18 amino acids. The CDR3 DNA reads TGTGCCAGCAGCTACGACCGGGACAGGGGGACTAGCACAGATACGCAGTATTTT. As protein: CASSYDRDRGTSTDTQYF.

Written as DNA, the CDR3 is TGTGCCAGCAGTTTACCGGGCACAGATACGCAGTATTTT. This encodes CASSLPGTDTQYF. The chain couples TRBV12-3 or TRBV12-4 to TRBJ2-3; no firm D call. The CDR3 contains 13 residues. V lost 2 bases and J 1 base, leaving 4 bases between the germline ends.

The chain has TRBV6-5 and TRBJ1-5, with TRBD1 identical over 7 bases. V lost 2 bases to trimming and J lost 2 bases; unmatched junction nucleotides: 3. This CDR3 region has 15 residues. From germline, CDR1 is MNHEY and CDR2 SVGAGI. The CDR3 bases are TGTGCCAGCAGTTACCCCGGACAGGGCAATCAGCCCCAGCATTTT. It encodes CASSYPGQGNQPQHF.

V is TRBV6-5 and J is TRBJ2-1, with D unclear. The CDR3 sequence is 12 residues long. The germline V gene has CDR1 MNHEY and CDR2 SVGAGI. CDR3 residues: CAILSSYNEQFF. CDR3 bases: TGTGCGATCCTGAGCTCCTACAATGAGCAGTTCTTC.

This clone was detected only a few times. This rearrangement joins TRBV2 to TRBJ1-2, with a tentative D call TRBD1 (6 bases). Germline V gene data show CDR1 as SNHLY and CDR2 as FYNNEI. V lost 6 bases to trimming and J lost 0 bases, with 11 bases between them. CDR3 length: 14 residues. CDR3 protein: CASSAGQTNYGYTF. In nucleotides, the CDR3 is TGTGCCAGCAGCGCCGGACAGACTAACTATGGCTACACCTTC.

The chain couples TRBV3-1 (or the pseudogene TRBV3-2) to TRBJ2-3; 9 bases match TRBD2. This CDR3 region has 17 residues. Trimming at V came to 4 bases and at J to 0 bases, leaving 8 bases not matched to a gene. Germline CDR1 is LGHDT and CDR2 is YNNKEL (reference sequence). CDR3 loop: CASSPTERGASTDTQYF. In nucleotides, the CDR3 is TGTGCCAGCAGCCCCACCGAGCGGGGGGCCAGCACAGATACGCAGTATTTT.

The genes are TRBV10-3 and TRBJ1-5, with 7 nucleotides matching TRBD1. The CDR3 is 17 amino acids. Germline V gene lookup returns CDR1 ENHRY and CDR2 SYGVKD. Trimming removed 0 bases from V and 4 bases from J; junction bases left unmatched: 9. The CDR3 DNA reads TGTGCCATCAGTGAGTCGGCGGCAGGGGGTACGAATCAGCCCCAGCATTTT. Amino acid sequence: CAISESAAGGTNQPQHF.

V and J are TRBV5-4 and TRBJ2-7; 13 nucleotides line up with TRBD2. Germline V lookup: CDR1 SGHNT, CDR2 YYREEE (reference sequence). Trimming at V came to 0 bases and at J to 4 bases, leaving 4 bases not matched to a gene. CDR3 length: 16 amino acids. This chain's CDR3 is CASSLVTSGGAYEQYF. The CDR3 region has the DNA TGTGCCAGCAGCTTGGTTACTAGCGGGGGGGCTTACGAGCAGTACTTC.

The chain employs TRBV29-1 and TRBJ2-3, with 7 bases aligning to TRBD1. The CDR3 has 13 residues. Trimming cost V 7 bases and J 4 bases; bases outside gene matches: 8. Germline-derived CDR1 and CDR2 are SQVTM and ANQGSEA. CDR3 sequence: CSATGMLADTQYF. CDR3 coding DNA: TGCAGCGCGACAGGGATGTTAGCAGATACGCAGTATTTT.

V usage is TRBV5-1 and J usage is TRBJ2-3; no clear D gene. Trimming removed 4 bases from V and 6 bases from J, with 6 bases in between. This CDR3 is 11 amino acids long. Germline loops: CDR1 SGHRS, CDR2 YFSETQ. DNA for the CDR3: TGCGCCAGCAGCCTTTTGGATACGCAGTATTTT. Amino acid sequence: CASSLLDTQYF.

The chain links TRBV10-3 to TRBJ2-3, with unresolved D. The CDR3 is 11 amino acids. Trimming removed 1 base at V and 8 bases at J, with 4 bases between. Per germline, CDR1 ENHRY and CDR2 SYGVKD. The CDR3 region is CAISEFGTQYF. CDR3 sequence (DNA): TGTGCCATCAGTGAGTTTGGTACGCAGTATTTT.

The sample holds one count of this clone. The rearrangement joins TRBV5-1 to TRBJ1-2; D is undetermined. The CDR3 covers 14 residues. Germline values: CDR1 SGHRS, CDR2 YFSETQ. The V end lost 0 bases, the J end lost 2 bases, and 8 bases lay between the germline ends. CDR3 region: CASSLDGINYGYTF. The DNA of the CDR3 is TGCGCCAGCAGCTTGGACGGAATAAACTATGGCTACACCTTC.

The gene calls are TRBV6-5 and TRBJ1-4; D possibly corresponds to TRBD1 (5 bases). Germline V CDR1 and CDR2: MNHEY, SVGAGI. This CDR3 is built from 14 residues. Trimming shortened V by 4 bases and J by 6 bases, and 12 bases separated the two germline ends. The CDR3 protein is CASSFTGTDEKLFF. CDR3 nucleotide sequence: TGTGCCAGCAGTTTTACCGGGACCGATGAAAAACTGTTTTTT.

This chain links TRBV3-1 (or the pseudogene TRBV3-2) with TRBJ1-2, with a weak D call TRBD1 (6 bases). Germline V CDR1 and CDR2: LGHDT, YNNKEL (reference sequence). The V end was cut by 0 bases, the J end by 8 bases, with 13 bases between. The CDR3 spans 14 residues. In DNA form, the CDR3 reads TGTGCCAGCAGCCAAGATCTAAGGGGGGCGGGCTACACCTTC. Translation gives CASSQDLRGAGYTF.

The chain combines TRBV9 with TRBJ2-7; D is unclear. V was pared by 0 bases and J by 2 bases, with 9 bases between. The CDR3 consists of 14 residues. Germline loops: CDR1 SGDLS, CDR2 YYNGEE. The CDR3 nucleotides are TGTGCCAGCAGCGTAGCGGTCGGACCCTACGAGCAGTACTTC. Translation: CASSVAVGPYEQYF.

This chain uses TRBV14 with TRBJ1-4; the D gene is possibly TRBD1 (6 bases). Deletions cut 2 bases from V and 7 bases from J, with 14 bases between. Germline CDR1 SGHDN, CDR2 FVKESK. The CDR3 is 15 amino acids. The CDR3 spells CASSQWDTGTEKLFF. As DNA, the CDR3 is TGTGCCAGCAGCCAATGGGACACAGGGACTGAAAAACTGTTTTTT.

This rearrangement joins TRBV7-2 to TRBJ1-4, with D maybe TRBD1 (5 bases). CDR1 and CDR2 (germline): SGHTA, FQGNSA. V lost 5 bases and J lost 7, with 17 bases in between. CDR3 size: 15 residues. This chain's CDR3 is CASSPRVGQGEKLFF. As DNA, the CDR3 is TGTGCCAGCAGCCCCCGTGTTGGACAAGGTGAAAAACTGTTTTTT.

The V gene is TRBV29-1, the J gene TRBJ2-7; the D gene could be TRBD1 or TRBD2 (6 bases each). Trimming removed 4 bases at V and 5 bases at J, with 15 bases between. Germline CDR1 SQVTM, CDR2 ANQGSEA. The CDR3 extends over 13 amino acids. CDR3 sequence (DNA): TGCAGCGTTGTTTGGGGGGCCGGGGACGAGCAGTACTTC. This gives the protein CSVVWGAGDEQYF.

The chain is built from TRBV27 and TRBJ2-5, with 7 bases matching TRBD1. The V segment lost 5 bases and the J segment 5 bases; nucleotides outside the gene matches: 14. From germline, CDR1 is MNHEY and CDR2 SMNVEV (reference sequence). The CDR3 totals 16 residues. The CDR3 coding sequence is TGTGCCAGCAGTAACCTACAGGGGTTGTATCGGGAGACCCAGTACTTC. It codes for CASSNLQGLYRETQYF.

This clone was counted at least ten times. The J gene is TRBJ2-7, the V gene TRBV7-9; D call uncertain. Looked up from germline, CDR1 is SEHNR and CDR2 is FQNEAQ (reference sequence). V gave up 5 bases and J gave up 11 bases, with 22 bases separating them. This CDR3 spans 14 amino acids. The CDR3 nucleotides are TGTGCCAGCAGCCCCGCGATAGGCCCCTCGAGCAAGTACTTC. Translating gives CASSPAIGPSSKYF.

The count of this clone is one. The chain employs TRBV6-5 and TRBJ2-7; D remains unclear. Germline V CDR1 and CDR2: MNHEY, SVGAGI. V lost 2 bases and J 3 bases, leaving 14 bases between the germline ends. The CDR3 totals 15 residues. CDR3 amino acids: CASSYGPEENYEQYF. The CDR3, as DNA: TGTGCCAGCAGTTACGGGCCAGAAGAGAACTACGAGCAGTACTTC.

The gene calls are TRBV2 and TRBJ2-3; D gene uncertain. Trimming cost V 7 bases and J 7 bases, with 9 bases left between them. In germline, CDR1 is SNHLY, CDR2 FYNNEI. The CDR3 consists of 11 residues. The CDR3 region is CASNFGYTQYF. CDR3 sequence (DNA): TGTGCCAGCAATTTTGGCTATACGCAGTATTTT.

This chain links TRBV28 with TRBJ1-1; D is unclear. V lost 6 bases, J lost 0 bases, and 5 bases lay in between. CDR1 and CDR2 from the germline V gene are MDHEN and SYDVKM. The length of the CDR3 is 12 residues. For the CDR3, the DNA is TGTGCCAGCAGGCTCTTGAACACTGAAGCTTTCTTT. This gives the protein CASRLLNTEAFF.